This TCR beta chain was obtained from a study of T cell changes during pregnancy in multiple sclerosis. This table comes from immunoSEQ multiplex PCR, and its TCRdb copy is limited to in-frame clones, with some not included. This table has about 50,000 clones, 92% appearing once. Germline lookup yields CDR1 SGHNT and CDR2 YYREEE (reference sequence). Trimming at V came to 4 bases and at J to 5 bases, leaving 18 bases not matched to a gene. The CDR3 sequence is 19 residues long. V usage is TRBV5-4 and J usage is TRBJ1-6; 7 nucleotides match TRBD1. The source is a female donor with multiple sclerosis, enrolled in a pregnancy study. Sequencing was performed on CD4+ T cells from peripheral blood mononuclear cells, taken in the third trimester of pregnancy. CDR3 DNA sequence: TGTGCCAGCAGCCTCCCGGGGGCAGGGGGACGATATAATAATTCACCCCTCCACTTT. This translates into CASSLPGAGGRYNNSPLHF.